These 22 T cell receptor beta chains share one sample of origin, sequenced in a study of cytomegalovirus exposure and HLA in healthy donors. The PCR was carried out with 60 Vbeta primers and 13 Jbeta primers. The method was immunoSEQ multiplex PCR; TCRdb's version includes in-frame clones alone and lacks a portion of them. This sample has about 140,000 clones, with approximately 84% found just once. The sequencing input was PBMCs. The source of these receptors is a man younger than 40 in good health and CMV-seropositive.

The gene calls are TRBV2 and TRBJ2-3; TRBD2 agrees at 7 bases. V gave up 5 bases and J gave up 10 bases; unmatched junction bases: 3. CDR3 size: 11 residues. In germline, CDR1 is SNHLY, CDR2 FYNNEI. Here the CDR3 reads CASSITSAQYF. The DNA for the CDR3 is TGTGCCAGCAGTATCACTAGCGCGCAGTATTTT.

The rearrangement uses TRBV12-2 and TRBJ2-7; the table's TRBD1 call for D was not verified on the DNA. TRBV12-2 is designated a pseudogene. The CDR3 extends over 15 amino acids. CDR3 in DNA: TGTGCAAGTCGCTTAGGACAGGGGAGCTCCTACGAGCAGTACTTC. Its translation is CASRLGQGSSYEQYF.

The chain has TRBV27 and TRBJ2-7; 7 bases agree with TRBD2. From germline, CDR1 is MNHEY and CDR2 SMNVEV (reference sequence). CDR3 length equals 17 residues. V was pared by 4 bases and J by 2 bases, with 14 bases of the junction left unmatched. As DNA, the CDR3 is TGTGCCAGCAGTTCCCGTGCGGGGGAAAAATCCCCCTACGAGCAGTACTTC. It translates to CASSSRAGEKSPYEQYF.

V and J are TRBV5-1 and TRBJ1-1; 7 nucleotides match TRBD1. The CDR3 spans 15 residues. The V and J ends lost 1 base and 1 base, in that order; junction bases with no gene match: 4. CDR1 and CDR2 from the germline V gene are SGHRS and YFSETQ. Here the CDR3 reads CASSLRTGANTEAFF. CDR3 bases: TGCGCCAGCAGCTTGAGAACAGGGGCGAACACTGAAGCTTTCTTT.

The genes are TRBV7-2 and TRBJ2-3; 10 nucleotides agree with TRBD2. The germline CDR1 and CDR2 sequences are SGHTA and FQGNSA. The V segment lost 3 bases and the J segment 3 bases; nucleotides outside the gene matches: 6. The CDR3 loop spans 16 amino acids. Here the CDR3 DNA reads TGTGCCAGCAGCTTTGGGGGGACTAGCGTAACAGATACGCAGTATTTT. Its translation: CASSFGGTSVTDTQYF.

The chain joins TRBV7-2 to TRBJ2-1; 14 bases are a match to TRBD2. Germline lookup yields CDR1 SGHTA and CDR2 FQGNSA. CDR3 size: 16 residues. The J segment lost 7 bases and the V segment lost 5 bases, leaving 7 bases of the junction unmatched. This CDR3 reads CASSPPGTSGSNEQFF. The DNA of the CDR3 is TGTGCCAGCAGCCCTCCCGGGACTAGCGGGAGTAATGAGCAGTTCTTC.

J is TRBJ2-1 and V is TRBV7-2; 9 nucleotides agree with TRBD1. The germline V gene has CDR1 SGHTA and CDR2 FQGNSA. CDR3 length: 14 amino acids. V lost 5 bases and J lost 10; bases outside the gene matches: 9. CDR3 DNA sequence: TGTGCCAGCAGCCCCTCACAGGGGGCGAAGGAGCAGTTCTTC. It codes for CASSPSQGAKEQFF.

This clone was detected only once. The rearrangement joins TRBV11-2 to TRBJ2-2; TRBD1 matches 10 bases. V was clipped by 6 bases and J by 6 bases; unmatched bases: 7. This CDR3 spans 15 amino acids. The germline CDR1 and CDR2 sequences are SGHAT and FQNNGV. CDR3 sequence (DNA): TGTGCCAGCAGGGGGGCCGGACAGGGGGCCGGGGAGCTGTTTTTT. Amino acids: CASRGAGQGAGELFF.

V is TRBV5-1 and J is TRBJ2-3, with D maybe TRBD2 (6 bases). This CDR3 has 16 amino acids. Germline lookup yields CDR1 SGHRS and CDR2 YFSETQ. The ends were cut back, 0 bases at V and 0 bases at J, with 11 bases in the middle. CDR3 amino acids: CASSLEDYTSTDTQYF. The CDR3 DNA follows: TGCGCCAGCAGCTTGGAGGACTATACTAGCACAGATACGCAGTATTTT.

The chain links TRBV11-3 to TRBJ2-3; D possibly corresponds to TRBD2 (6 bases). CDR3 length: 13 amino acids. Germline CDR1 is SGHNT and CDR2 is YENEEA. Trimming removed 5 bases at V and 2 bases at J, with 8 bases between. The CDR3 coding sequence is TGTGCCAGCAGCGGGGACTTCACAGATACGCAGTATTTT. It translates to CASSGDFTDTQYF. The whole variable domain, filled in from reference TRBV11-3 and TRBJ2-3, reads EAGVVQSPRYKIIEKKQPVAFWCNPISGHNTLYWYLQNLGQGPELLIRYENEEAVDDSQLPKDRFSAERLKGVDSTLKIQPAELGDSAVYLCASSGDFTDTQYFGPGTRLTVL.

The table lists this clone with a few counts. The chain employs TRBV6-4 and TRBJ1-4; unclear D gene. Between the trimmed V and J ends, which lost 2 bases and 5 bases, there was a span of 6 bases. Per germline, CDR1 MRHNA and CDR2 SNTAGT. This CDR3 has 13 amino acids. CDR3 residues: CASSDGPNEKLFF. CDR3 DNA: TGTGCCAGCAGTGACGGCCCGAATGAAAAACTGTTTTTT.

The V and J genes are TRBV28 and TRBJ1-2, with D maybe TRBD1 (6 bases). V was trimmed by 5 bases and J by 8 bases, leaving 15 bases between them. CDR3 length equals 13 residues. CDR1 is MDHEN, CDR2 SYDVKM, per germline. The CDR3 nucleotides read TGTGCCAGCAGTGCACAGGGTGGGTGGGGCTACACCTTC. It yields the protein CASSAQGGWGYTF.

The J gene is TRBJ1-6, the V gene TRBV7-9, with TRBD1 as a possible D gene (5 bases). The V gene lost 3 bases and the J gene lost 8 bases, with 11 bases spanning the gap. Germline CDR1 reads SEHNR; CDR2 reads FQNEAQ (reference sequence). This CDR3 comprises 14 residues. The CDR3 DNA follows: TGTGCCAGCAGCTTGGGGGGAGGGGATTCACCCCTCCACTTT. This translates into CASSLGGGDSPLHF.

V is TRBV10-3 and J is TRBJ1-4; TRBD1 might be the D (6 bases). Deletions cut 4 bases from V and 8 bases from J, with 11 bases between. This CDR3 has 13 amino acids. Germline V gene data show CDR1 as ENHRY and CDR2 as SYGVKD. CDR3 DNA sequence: TGTGCCATCAGTGCAGGGGTTGAGGAAAAACTGTTTTTT. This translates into CAISAGVEEKLFF.

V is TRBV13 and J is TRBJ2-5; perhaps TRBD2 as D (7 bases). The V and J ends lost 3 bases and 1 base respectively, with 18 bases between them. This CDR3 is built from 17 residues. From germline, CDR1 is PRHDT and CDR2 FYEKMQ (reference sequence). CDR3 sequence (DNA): TGTGCCAGCAGCTTGCCAGGGGAGGGGGACTCCCAAGAGACCCAGTACTTC. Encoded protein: CASSLPGEGDSQETQYF.

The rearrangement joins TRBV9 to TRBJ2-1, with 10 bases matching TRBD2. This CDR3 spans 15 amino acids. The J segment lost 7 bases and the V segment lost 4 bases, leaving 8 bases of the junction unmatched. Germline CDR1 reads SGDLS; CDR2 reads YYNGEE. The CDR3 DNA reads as TGTGCCAGCAGCACCAGCGGGGGGGCCAGTAATGAGCAGTTCTTC. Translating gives CASSTSGGASNEQFF. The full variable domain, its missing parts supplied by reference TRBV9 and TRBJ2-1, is DSGVTQTPKHLITATGQRVTLRCSPRSGDLSVYWYQQSLDQGLQFLIQYYNGEERAKGNILERFSAQQFPDLHSELNLSSLELGDSALYFCASSTSGGASNEQFFGPGTRLTVL.

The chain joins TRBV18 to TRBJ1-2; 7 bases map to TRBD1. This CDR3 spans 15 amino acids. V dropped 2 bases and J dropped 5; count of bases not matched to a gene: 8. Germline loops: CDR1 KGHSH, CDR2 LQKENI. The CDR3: CASSPTRDSSYGYTF. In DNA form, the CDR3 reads TGTGCCAGCTCACCAACTCGGGACAGCTCTTATGGCTACACCTTC.

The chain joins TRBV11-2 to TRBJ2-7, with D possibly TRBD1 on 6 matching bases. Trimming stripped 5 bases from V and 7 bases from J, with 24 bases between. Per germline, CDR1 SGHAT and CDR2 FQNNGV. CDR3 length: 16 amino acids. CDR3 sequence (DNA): TGTGCCAGCAGCCCCCAGGGGCAGGCGCAACGTGGGGAGCAGTACTTC. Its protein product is CASSPQGQAQRGEQYF.

The CDR3 coding sequence is TGCGCCAGCAGCCCCGGACAGGGGGCTGGATCACCCCTCCACTTT. This encodes CASSPGQGAGSPLHF. This chain links TRBV5-1 with TRBJ1-6; 11 positions agree with TRBD1. CDR3 length: 15 amino acids. Trimming removed 4 bases from V and 10 bases from J; junction bases left unmatched: 7. Germline V gives CDR1 SGHRS, CDR2 YFSETQ.

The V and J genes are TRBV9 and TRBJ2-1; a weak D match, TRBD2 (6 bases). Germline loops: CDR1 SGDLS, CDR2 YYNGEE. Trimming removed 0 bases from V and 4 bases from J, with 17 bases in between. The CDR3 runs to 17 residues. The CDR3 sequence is CASSVETGVLRYNEQFF. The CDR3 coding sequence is TGTGCCAGCAGCGTAGAGACGGGAGTCCTTCGGTACAATGAGCAGTTCTTC.

The CDR3 coding sequence is TGTGCCAGCAGTTACGCCGGCAGGGGAATGAGTGAGCAGTTCTTC. Its translation is CASSYAGRGMSEQFF. The V call is TRBV6-5, the J call TRBJ2-1; D possibly corresponds to TRBD1 (6 bases). Germline V CDR1 and CDR2: MNHEY, SVGAGI. V lost 2 bases and J 9 bases, leaving 17 bases between the germline ends. The CDR3 loop spans 15 amino acids.

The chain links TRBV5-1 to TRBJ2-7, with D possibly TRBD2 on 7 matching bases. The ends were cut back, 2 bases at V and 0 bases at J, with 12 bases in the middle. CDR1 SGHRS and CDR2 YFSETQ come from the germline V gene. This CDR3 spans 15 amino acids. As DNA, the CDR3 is TGCGCCAGCAGCTTCGGGGGGCAGAGCTCCTACGAGCAGTACTTC. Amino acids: CASSFGGQSSYEQYF.